Sequencing of this T cell receptor (beta chain) was carried out in a study of T cell responses to AZD1222 COVID-19 vaccine. V was trimmed by 3 bases and J by 1 base, leaving 13 bases between them. Germline CDR1 SGHNT, CDR2 YYREEE (reference sequence). CDR3 size: 15 residues. TCRdb's copy holds only in-frame clones and misses some; the assay was immunoSEQ multiplex PCR. The data show tens of thousands of clones, 82% seen once. This chain uses TRBV5-4 with TRBJ1-1, with TRBD1 as a possible D gene (5 bases). The receptor was isolated from an adult in good health. The input for sequencing was peripheral blood, taken on day 0 of AZD1222 vaccination. The chain's CDR3 is CASSSGLGTNTEAFF. The CDR3 region has the DNA TGTGCCAGCAGCTCGGGACTCGGGACGAACACTGAAGCTTTCTTT.